What follows are 14 T cell receptor beta chains derived from one specimen sequenced in a study of T cells in Graves' hyperthyroidism and ophthalmopathy. There were TCR beta CDR3 regions amplified from RNA transcripts. TCR CDR3 underwent first-round RT-PCR with the HTBI primer set. From the multiplex PCR reads, TCRdb called clonotypes with MiXCR, one entry per CDR3 protein. The data show around 660,000 distinct CDR3 sequences, with roughly 45% seen just once and less than 9.5% held by the top ten. The sequenced sample consisted of peripheral blood or thyroid tissue (not recorded which). Receptor source: an adult man with Graves' disease, either hyperthyroidism or ophthalmopathy (not recorded which).

V is TRBV2 and J is TRBJ2-2; 7 bases are a match to TRBD1. CDR1 SNHLY and CDR2 FYNNEI come from the germline V gene. The CDR3 length is 12 residues. V dropped 6 bases and J dropped 7; count of bases not matched to a gene: 2. CDR3 protein: CASRTGHGELFF. The CDR3 coding sequence is TGTGCCAGCAGGACAGGGCACGGGGAGCTGTTTTTT. Looking up the rest from reference TRBV2 and TRBJ2-2 gives the full variable domain: EPEVTQTPSHQVTQMGQEVILRCVPISNHLYFYWYRQILGQKVEFLVSFYNNEISEKSEIFDDQFSVERPDGSNFTLKIRSTKLEDSAMYFCASRTGHGELFFGEGSRLTVL.

The genes are TRBV5-1 and TRBJ1-2, with D maybe TRBD1 (6 bases). The V end lost 5 bases, the J end lost 0 bases, and 23 bases lay between the germline ends. This CDR3 spans 18 amino acids. The germline V gene encodes CDR1 SGHRS and CDR2 YFSETQ. CDR3 nucleotides: TGCGCCAGCAGTGGATCCGGGACAATGACAGACACTAACTATGGCTACACCTTC. It is translated as CASSGSGTMTDTNYGYTF.

This clonotype was counted at least ten times. The rearrangement uses TRBV7-9 and TRBJ1-6; D may be TRBD1 (6 bases). The CDR3 spans 15 residues. With 1 base removed from V and 7 bases from J, the gap between germline ends came to 11 bases. In germline, CDR1 is SEHNR, CDR2 FQNEAQ (reference sequence). CDR3 nucleotides: TGTGCCAGCAGCTTAGGAGACAGGTTGAATTCACCCCTCCACTTT. Protein product: CASSLGDRLNSPLHF.

The CDR3 DNA reads TGCAGTGCCGCACCCCTAGCGTGGACCGAGCAGTACTTC. Protein: CSAAPLAWTEQYF. The V and J genes are TRBV20-1 and TRBJ2-7; TRBD2 is a possible D gene (6 bases). The CDR3 sequence is 13 residues long. V lost 6 bases to trimming and J lost 6 bases, with 18 bases between them. Per the germline V gene, CDR1 is DFQATT and CDR2 is SNEGSKA (reference sequence).

CDR3 DNA sequence: TGCAGCGTTAACGACGGGGACGAGACCCAGTACTTC. This encodes CSVNDGDETQYF. J is TRBJ2-5 and V is TRBV29-1; the D gene could be TRBD1 or TRBD2 (5 bases each). CDR1 and CDR2 (germline): SQVTM, ANQGSEA. The CDR3 is made up of 12 amino acids. Deletions cut 5 bases from V and 5 bases from J, with 12 bases between.

This clonotype was seen ten or more times. V gene TRBV29-1 combines with J gene TRBJ1-2; 8 nucleotides line up with TRBD1. Germline lookup yields CDR1 SQVTM and CDR2 ANQGSEA. The V segment lost 4 bases and the J segment 6 bases; nucleotides outside the gene matches: 10. This CDR3 has 14 amino acids. The CDR3 protein is CSVGGGRGLHGYTF. As DNA, the CDR3 is TGCAGCGTTGGGGGAGGCAGGGGGCTTCATGGCTACACCTTC.

The gene calls are TRBV25-1 and TRBJ2-7; the D call may be TRBD1 or TRBD2 (6 bases each). This CDR3 is 13 amino acids long. Trimming removed 8 bases from V and 5 bases from J, with 16 bases in between. Germline CDR1 MGHDK, CDR2 SYGVNS. DNA of the CDR3: TGTGCCAGCGGGGGGCAGGGGTCCCACGAGCAGTACTTC. Its translation: CASGGQGSHEQYF.

This clonotype was seen many times. This chain joins TRBV10-3 and TRBJ2-7; no clear D gene. V dropped 5 bases and J dropped 4 bases, with 12 bases sitting between them. The germline V gene has CDR1 ENHRY and CDR2 SYGVKD. There are 13 residues in the CDR3. The CDR3 region is CAISSQVDYEQYF. In DNA, the CDR3 is TGTGCCATCAGTTCCCAAGTTGATTACGAGCAGTACTTC.

This clonotype turned up a few times. This chain joins TRBV20-1 and TRBJ2-5; D is perhaps TRBD2 (7 bases). This CDR3 region has 15 residues. Per the germline V gene, CDR1 is DFQATT and CDR2 is SNEGSKA (reference sequence). With 0 bases removed from V and 7 bases from J, the gap between germline ends came to 18 bases. CDR3 amino acids: CSARDVRGALGTQYF. The CDR3 nucleotides read TGCAGTGCTAGAGATGTCCGGGGGGCGTTGGGGACCCAGTACTTC.

This sequence joins TRBV7-9 and TRBJ2-5, with D unresolved. V lost 4 bases and J 9 bases, leaving 9 bases between the germline ends. CDR1 is SEHNR and CDR2 is FQNEAQ in the germline V gene (reference sequence). There are 11 residues in the CDR3. The CDR3 DNA reads as TGTGCCAGCAGCTATGGTCTGGCCCAGTACTTC. Amino acids: CASSYGLAQYF.

Here the CDR3 reads CASSLAQGARSGYTF. The CDR3 DNA is TGTGCCAGCAGTTTAGCGCAGGGGGCGCGGAGTGGCTACACCTTC. The rearrangement links TRBV12-3 or TRBV12-4 to TRBJ1-2; 8 bases map to TRBD1. V dropped 0 bases and J dropped 7; count of bases not matched to a gene: 7. The length of the CDR3 is 15 residues.

This clonotype was seen ten or more times. The chain combines TRBV2 with TRBJ1-4; no clear D. V was cut by 5 bases and J by 0 bases, with 10 bases left in between. CDR1 and CDR2 (germline): SNHLY, FYNNEI. This CDR3 spans 15 amino acids. The CDR3 reads CASSLARATNEKLFF. The CDR3, as DNA: TGTGCCAGCAGTCTTGCAAGGGCAACTAATGAAAAACTGTTTTTT.

On this clonotype: One end of the junction fails to match germline, which may point to a read error. The rearrangement links TRBV7-3 to TRBJ1-3, with D possibly being TRBD1 (5 bases). Germline CDR1 is SGHTA and CDR2 is FQGTGA. The CDR3 is 13 residues long. CDR3 nucleotide sequence: TGTGCCAGCAGCATCGACAGAGTGAACACCATATACTTT. As protein: CASSIDRVNTIYF.

The table lists this clonotype with many counts. The gene calls are TRBV6-6 and TRBJ2-7; perhaps TRBD1 as D (6 bases). The ends were cut back, 7 bases at V and 5 bases at J, with 18 bases in the middle. Looked up from germline, CDR1 is MNHNY and CDR2 is SVGAGI (reference sequence). The CDR3 has 14 amino acids. CDR3 loop: CASKRSPGHHEQYF. The CDR3 region has the DNA TGTGCCAGCAAGAGGTCTCCGGGACACCACGAGCAGTACTTC.